The 29 T cell receptor beta chains below were found in one sample sequenced in a study of beta chain features in type 1 diabetes. Their specific antigens are unknown. The isolated RNA, all of it, was reverse transcribed, so expressed TCRB transcripts were what got sequenced. TCRdb keeps only in-frame clones here, not all; method: immunoSEQ multiplex PCR. The profile shows about 230,000 clones, under 20% of them singletons. Study-level points and caveats: All four CD4+ subsets from Type 1 diabetes patients carried moderately but significantly shorter TCRB CDR3s.

Material: naive CD4+ T cells from blood. The receptors derive from a man younger than 45 with type 1 diabetes.

This chain uses TRBV28 with TRBJ2-5, with 7 bases aligning to TRBD1. V dropped 7 bases and J dropped 4; count of bases not matched to a gene: 6. The CDR3 loop spans 13 amino acids. Germline V gene lookup returns CDR1 MDHEN and CDR2 SYDVKM. CDR3 loop: CASTVTGTETQYF. In nucleotides, the CDR3 is TGTGCCAGCACCGTGACAGGGACAGAGACCCAGTACTTC.

This rearrangement joins TRBV12-5 to TRBJ2-2; D is ambiguous. V was trimmed by 6 bases and J by 5 bases, leaving 4 bases between them. This CDR3 comprises 11 residues. CDR1 is LGHNT and CDR2 is FRNRAP in the germline V gene. The DNA of the CDR3 is TGTGCTAGTGGCTCAACCGGGGAGCTGTTTTTT. Encoded protein: CASGSTGELFF.

This clone was detected only a few times. V and J are TRBV4-3 and TRBJ1-4, with TRBD1 as a possible D gene (5 bases). The germline V gene encodes CDR1 LGHNA and CDR2 YSLEER. The V end was cut by 0 bases, the J end by 3 bases, with 14 bases between. This CDR3 is built from 17 residues. The CDR3 here is CASSQEGRTGPNEKLFF. The CDR3 region has the DNA TGCGCCAGCAGCCAAGAGGGCAGGACGGGGCCTAATGAAAAACTGTTTTTT.

In its sample, this clone was seen a few times. The CDR3 nucleotides read TGTGCCAGCACCACCCTGAGGGGGACATCCTACGAGCAGTACTTC. It encodes CASTTLRGTSYEQYF. The chain has TRBV28 and TRBJ2-7; D is possibly TRBD1 (6 bases). Germline values: CDR1 MDHEN, CDR2 SYDVKM. Trimming cost V 7 bases and J 1 base, with 17 bases left between them. This CDR3 contains 15 residues. Full variable domain (outside the CDR3, taken from reference TRBV28 and TRBJ2-7): DVKVTQSSRYLVKRTGEKVFLECVQDMDHENMFWYRQDPGLGLRLIYFSYDVKMKEKGDIPEGYSVSREKKERFSLILESASTNQTSMYLCASTTLRGTSYEQYFGPGTRLTVT.

This clone has more than one count but fewer than ten. V gene TRBV30 combines with J gene TRBJ1-2; possible D gene TRBD1, 5 bases. This CDR3 comprises 13 residues. Between the trimmed V and J ends, which lost 0 bases and 4 bases, there was a span of 9 bases. Germline-derived CDR1 and CDR2 are GTSNPN and SVGIG (reference sequence). Here the CDR3 reads CAWSVQAVYGYTF. CDR3 bases: TGTGCCTGGAGTGTACAGGCAGTCTATGGCTACACCTTC. Together with reference TRBV30 and TRBJ1-2, the CDR3 gives the full variable domain: SQTIHQWPATLVQPVGSPLSLECTVEGTSNPNLYWYRQAAGRGLQLLFYSVGIGQISSEVPQNLSASRPQDRQFILSSKKLLLSDSGFYLCAWSVQAVYGYTFGSGTRLTVV.

This clone was seen only a few times. The J gene is TRBJ2-3, the V gene TRBV27; D may be TRBD1 (6 bases). CDR1 and CDR2 from the germline V gene are MNHEY and SMNVEV (reference sequence). The V gene lost 3 bases and the J gene lost 5 bases, with 12 bases spanning the gap. CDR3 length equals 14 residues. For the CDR3, the DNA is TGTGCCAGCAGTTTGAGACAGGATAAAGATACGCAGTATTTT. Translating gives CASSLRQDKDTQYF.

The chain links TRBV10-3 to TRBJ2-3; D tentatively reads TRBD1 or TRBD2 (6 bases each). This CDR3 spans 15 amino acids. From germline, CDR1 is ENHRY and CDR2 SYGVKD. The V and J ends lost 6 bases and 4 bases respectively, with 17 bases between them. CDR3 protein: CAIRELGGTADTQYF. In DNA form, the CDR3 reads TGTGCCATCAGGGAACTAGGGGGGACTGCAGATACGCAGTATTTT.

This clone occurred a few times. V usage is TRBV9 and J usage is TRBJ2-7, with D possibly being TRBD2 (5 bases). Germline V gene lookup returns CDR1 SGDLS and CDR2 YYNGEE. CDR3 length equals 14 residues. Trimming took 0 bases from V and 5 from J, leaving 12 bases between them. The CDR3 here is CASSVGSVAHEQYF. CDR3 in DNA: TGTGCCAGCAGCGTAGGTAGCGTGGCCCACGAGCAGTACTTC.

The chain links TRBV6-1 to TRBJ2-3, with a weak D call TRBD1 (6 bases). Trimming removed 4 bases at V and 7 bases at J, with 15 bases between. The CDR3 is 14 amino acids. Germline CDR1 and CDR2: MNHNS and SASEGT. The CDR3 loop reads CASSGTGTTNTQYF. CDR3 sequence (DNA): TGTGCCAGCAGTGGCACCGGGACAACGAATACGCAGTATTTT.

This sequence joins TRBV7-3 and TRBJ2-6; D is unclear. The V end was cut by 2 bases, the J end by 2 bases, with 7 bases between. The CDR3 loop spans 15 amino acids. Germline V gene sequence: CDR1 SGHTA, CDR2 FQGTGA. CDR3 region: CASSLQLTGANVLTF. DNA for the CDR3: TGTGCCAGCAGCTTACAGTTAACTGGGGCCAACGTCCTGACTTTC. Combining the CDR3 with reference TRBV7-3 and TRBJ2-6 gives the whole variable domain GAGVSQTPSNKVTEKGKYVELRCDPISGHTALYWYRQSLGQGPEFLIYFQGTGAADDSGLPNDRFFAVRPEGSVSTLKIQRTERGDSAVYLCASSLQLTGANVLTFGAGSRLTVL.

This chain connects TRBV18 to TRBJ2-6; the D is unclear. Looked up from germline, CDR1 is KGHSH and CDR2 is LQKENI. The CDR3 sequence is 16 residues long. V shed 3 bases and J shed 1 base, with 10 bases lying between them. The CDR3 region is CASSPKTVSGANVLTF. In nucleotides, the CDR3 is TGTGCCAGCTCACCGAAGACGGTGTCTGGGGCCAACGTCCTGACTTTC.

This clone was seen a handful of times. This chain joins TRBV9 and TRBJ2-7; 8 bases are a match to TRBD2. The length of the CDR3 is 16 residues. Germline V gene lookup returns CDR1 SGDLS and CDR2 YYNGEE. J gave up 4 bases and V 0 bases, and 9 bases lay outside the gene matches. CDR3 region: CASSVVATSASYEQYF. The CDR3 DNA follows: TGTGCCAGCAGCGTAGTCGCGACTAGCGCTTCGTACGAGCAGTACTTC.

This clone was counted only a few times. This sequence joins TRBV7-2 and TRBJ2-7; TRBD1 is a possible D gene (7 bases). The CDR3 length is 15 residues. Trimming removed 3 bases at V and 2 bases at J, with 14 bases between. In germline, CDR1 is SGHTA, CDR2 FQGNSA. The CDR3 DNA follows: TGTGCCAGCAGCTTTAGCGGAGGGGGCCCCTACGAGCAGTACTTC. The encoded protein is CASSFSGGGPYEQYF.

J is TRBJ1-1 and V is TRBV6-1; 9 positions match TRBD1. The CDR3 is 13 residues long. V lost 6 bases to trimming and J lost 11 bases; unmatched junction nucleotides: 10. The germline CDR1 and CDR2 sequences are MNHNS and SASEGT. CDR3 sequence reads: CASSQNDRGSAFF. The CDR3 region has the DNA TGTGCCAGCAGCCAAAACGACAGGGGGAGCGCTTTCTTT.

This clone was counted only a few times. The chain joins TRBV7-2 to TRBJ2-1; 7 bases are shared with TRBD2. Losses at the gene ends were 3 bases for V and 8 bases for J; bases not matched to a gene: 7. Germline V gene sequence: CDR1 SGHTA, CDR2 FQGNSA. This CDR3 is built from 14 residues. CDR3 sequence (DNA): TGTGCCAGCAGCTTTTCTTGGGGAGGGGATGAGCAGTTCTTC. Its protein is CASSFSWGGDEQFF.

The gene calls are TRBV15 and TRBJ1-1; no definite D call. The CDR3 is 14 residues long. The V end was cut by 2 bases, the J end by 1 base, with 8 bases between. Per the germline V gene, CDR1 is LNHNV and CDR2 is YYDKDF (reference sequence). CDR3 bases: TGTGCCACCAGCAGACGGACGGAGAACACTGAAGCTTTCTTT. It is translated as CATSRRTENTEAFF.

This chain connects TRBV6-6 to TRBJ1-2; the match to TRBD1 covers 9 bases. The V segment lost 6 bases and the J segment 8 bases; nucleotides outside the gene matches: 10. The CDR3 is 14 amino acids. CDR1 is MNHNY and CDR2 is SVGAGI in the germline V gene (reference sequence). The CDR3 nucleotides are TGTGCCAGCAGCCCTGGGGGACAGGGTATCGGCTACACCTTC. Amino acid sequence: CASSPGGQGIGYTF.

This clone was detected a few times. The V call is TRBV30, the J call TRBJ1-1, with D uncertain. Deletions cut 0 bases from V and 4 bases from J, with 9 bases between. The CDR3 runs 13 residues. CDR1 and CDR2 (germline): GTSNPN, SVGIG (reference sequence). For the CDR3, the DNA is TGTGCCTGGAGTGTTGAAGGAGTCACTGAAGCTTTCTTT. This translates into CAWSVEGVTEAFF. Drawing the rest from reference TRBV30 and TRBJ1-1, the complete variable domain is SQTIHQWPATLVQPVGSPLSLECTVEGTSNPNLYWYRQAAGRGLQLLFYSVGIGQISSEVPQNLSASRPQDRQFILSSKKLLLSDSGFYLCAWSVEGVTEAFFGQGTRLTVV.

This clone came up a few times. The chain couples TRBV29-1 to TRBJ1-5; D gene uncertain. CDR3 size: 13 residues. V was cut by 4 bases and J by 5 bases, with 12 bases left in between. Germline loops: CDR1 SQVTM, CDR2 ANQGSEA. The CDR3 DNA follows: TGCAGCGTTGGCAGCCAGGCCGATCAGCCCCAGCATTTT. Amino acid sequence: CSVGSQADQPQHF. Complete variable domain (other parts from reference TRBV29-1 and TRBJ1-5): SAVISQKPSRDICQRGTSLTIQCQVDSQVTMMFWYRQQPGQSLTLIATANQGSEATYESGFVIDKFPISRPNLTFSTLTVSNMSPEDSSIYLCSVGSQADQPQHFGDGTRLSIL.

The genes are TRBV5-1 and TRBJ2-3; tentative D call: TRBD1 (6 bases). This CDR3 comprises 13 residues. V was pared by 5 bases and J by 6 bases, with 13 bases between. Germline V gene lookup returns CDR1 SGHRS and CDR2 YFSETQ. CDR3 sequence reads: CASSVGARDTQYF. In DNA form, the CDR3 reads TGCGCCAGCAGTGTGGGGGCGAGGGATACGCAGTATTTT.

The chain couples TRBV30 to TRBJ1-2; TRBD1 is a possible D gene (6 bases). The CDR3 runs to 14 residues. Germline lookup yields CDR1 GTSNPN and CDR2 SVGIG (reference sequence). V was cut by 0 bases and J by 8 bases, with 16 bases left in between. In DNA form, the CDR3 reads TGTGCCTGGAGTGTCTTACAGGGTATGGAAGGCTACACCTTC. Translating it yields CAWSVLQGMEGYTF. Together with reference TRBV30 and TRBJ1-2, the CDR3 gives the full variable domain: SQTIHQWPATLVQPVGSPLSLECTVEGTSNPNLYWYRQAAGRGLQLLFYSVGIGQISSEVPQNLSASRPQDRQFILSSKKLLLSDSGFYLCAWSVLQGMEGYTFGSGTRLTVV.

This sequence joins TRBV7-9 and TRBJ2-1; the D gene is possibly TRBD1 (6 bases). Trimming stripped 1 base from V and 9 bases from J, with 7 bases between. Germline V gene lookup returns CDR1 SEHNR and CDR2 FQNEAQ (reference sequence). This CDR3 comprises 12 residues. In DNA, the CDR3 is TGTGCCAGCAGCTTAGTAGGGGGTGAGCAGTTCTTC. Amino acids: CASSLVGGEQFF. Based on the CDR3 plus reference TRBV7-9 and TRBJ2-1, the full variable domain is DTGVSQNPRHKITKRGQNVTFRCDPISEHNRLYWYRQTLGQGPEFLTYFQNEAQLEKSRLLSDRFSAERPKGSFSTLEIQRTEQGDSAMYLCASSLVGGEQFFGPGTRLTVL.

This clone was observed a handful of times. V is TRBV18 and J is TRBJ1-2; TRBD1 is a possible D gene (5 bases). Deletions cut 2 bases from V and 6 bases from J, with 13 bases between. The germline V gene has CDR1 KGHSH and CDR2 LQKENI. CDR3 size: 14 residues. CDR3 sequence reads: CASSPGAAPNGYTF. The CDR3 DNA reads as TGTGCCAGCTCACCAGGGGCAGCCCCGAATGGCTACACCTTC.

This clone was seen once. This chain connects TRBV30 to TRBJ2-5, with D tentatively TRBD1 (5 bases). Trimming took 0 bases from V and 1 from J, leaving 6 bases between them. Germline-derived CDR1 and CDR2 are GTSNPN and SVGIG (reference sequence). The CDR3 covers 13 residues. DNA for the CDR3: TGTGCCTGGAGTGTGACAGTCCAAGAGACCCAGTACTTC. Protein: CAWSVTVQETQYF.

The gene calls are TRBV29-1 and TRBJ1-3; D is unresolved. CDR1 and CDR2 from the germline V gene are SQVTM and ANQGSEA. The CDR3 sequence is 13 residues long. Deletions cut 6 bases from V and 0 bases from J, with 9 bases between. CDR3 nucleotide sequence: TGCAGCGTGCAGGTTTACTCTGGAAACACCATATATTTT. Protein: CSVQVYSGNTIYF.

The V gene is TRBV29-1, the J gene TRBJ2-6; D not resolved. The CDR3 runs to 14 residues. Germline V CDR1 and CDR2: SQVTM, ANQGSEA. V lost 7 bases and J 0 bases, leaving 10 bases between the germline ends. CDR3 loop: CSANTGSGANVLTF. Here the CDR3 DNA reads TGCAGCGCGAATACGGGCTCTGGGGCCAACGTCCTGACTTTC.

The rearrangement links TRBV29-1 to TRBJ2-1, with TRBD1 identical over 8 bases. The V gene's germline CDR1 is SQVTM and CDR2 ANQGSEA. CDR3 length: 15 residues. The J segment lost 0 bases and the V segment lost 4 bases, leaving 5 bases of the junction unmatched. The CDR3 region is CSVGQGYGSYNEQFF. In nucleotides, the CDR3 is TGCAGCGTTGGACAGGGGTATGGCTCCTACAATGAGCAGTTCTTC.

With respect to this clone: Additional DNA sequences in this sample encode the identical CDR3. The gene calls are TRBV7-9 and TRBJ2-5; D gene unclear. V shed 1 base and J shed 5 bases, with 5 bases lying between them. The CDR3 covers 12 residues. Germline-derived CDR1 and CDR2 are SEHNR and FQNEAQ (reference sequence). The CDR3 sequence: CASSLVEETQYF. The CDR3 DNA sequence: TGTGCCAGCAGCTTAGTCGAGGAGACCCAGTACTTC.

In its sample, this clone was seen a few times. The chain recombines TRBV19 with TRBJ2-7, with 7 bases matching TRBD1. The CDR3 is 15 residues long. J was trimmed by 0 bases and V by 7 bases; bases with no gene match: 9. CDR1 is LNHDA and CDR2 is SQIVND in the germline V gene (reference sequence). The CDR3 sequence is CASNSLDRPSYEQYF. DNA for the CDR3: TGTGCCAGTAACTCTTTGGACAGGCCCTCCTACGAGCAGTACTTC.